This TCR beta chain was retrieved from a study of CD8 T cells in ankylosing spondylitis. Study results and caveats: What seemed typical of ankylosing spondylitis blood was a TCR beta motif built from 8 or 9 highly homologous variants. Disease-associated clonotypes exhibited CD8+ identity and were relatively infrequent in peripheral blood.

About this clonotype itself: Its antigen is not identified.

TCRdb reprocessed the 5' RACE reads via MiXCR and lists one record per CDR3 protein. Of under 300,000 distinct CDR3 sequences listed, over 15% are singletons. Germline V lookup: CDR1 WNHNN, CDR2 SYGVQD (reference sequence). Trimming cost V 4 bases and J 6 bases; bases outside gene matches: 8. There are 15 residues in the CDR3. J is TRBJ2-1 and V is TRBV10-1; 8 nucleotides align to TRBD2. This receptor was identified in a male donor with ankylosing spondylitis or in good health (not recorded which). Sequences were obtained from blood, either unsorted or a sorted T cell fraction (not recorded which). The CDR3 DNA is TGCGCCAGCAGTGGTACGGGAGGGCCTAGCAATGAGCAGTTCTTC. Translating it yields CASSGTGGPSNEQFF.